Here is one T cell receptor beta chain with its context. This clone was observed a few times. Its antigen remains unidentified. Nothing much larger sits one base from this clone, and base qualities are not available. The CDR3 runs 14 amino acids, cysteine and phenylalanine included. Only CDR3 DNA remains: 42 bases, in frame from the first base. Trimming takes 4 bases off V and 3 bases off J; junction bases not matched to a gene: 3. CDR1 and CDR2 (SGDLS, YYNGEE) derive from the germline V gene. This specimen comes from a study of T cell changes during pregnancy in multiple sclerosis (dated by TCRdb to between 2017 and 2020). Context from the whole study: In women with multiple sclerosis, the researchers looked at how the T cell repertoire shifted as pregnancy progressed.

Library method: the immunoSEQ multiplex PCR assay. TCRdb took this table from immuneACCESS and kept in-frame rearrangements with V and J called. Such tables lack part of the clones; where checked against another copy, unresolved V genes explain under half of the gap, and the rest is unexplained. The sample table records some 62,000 clones; about 90% of these occur just once. The ten largest clones take up roughly 2.7% of the sample. Material: peripheral blood, obtained in the second trimester of pregnancy. In this chain, TRBV9 is recombined with TRBJ2-1; TRBD2 matches 8 bases in the middle. The receptor was derived from a female donor in good health, enrolled as a control in a pregnancy study. The CDR3 protein: CASSFSGVYNEQFF. The bases are TGTGCCAGCAGCTTTAGCGGGGTCTACAATGAGCAGTTCTTC.